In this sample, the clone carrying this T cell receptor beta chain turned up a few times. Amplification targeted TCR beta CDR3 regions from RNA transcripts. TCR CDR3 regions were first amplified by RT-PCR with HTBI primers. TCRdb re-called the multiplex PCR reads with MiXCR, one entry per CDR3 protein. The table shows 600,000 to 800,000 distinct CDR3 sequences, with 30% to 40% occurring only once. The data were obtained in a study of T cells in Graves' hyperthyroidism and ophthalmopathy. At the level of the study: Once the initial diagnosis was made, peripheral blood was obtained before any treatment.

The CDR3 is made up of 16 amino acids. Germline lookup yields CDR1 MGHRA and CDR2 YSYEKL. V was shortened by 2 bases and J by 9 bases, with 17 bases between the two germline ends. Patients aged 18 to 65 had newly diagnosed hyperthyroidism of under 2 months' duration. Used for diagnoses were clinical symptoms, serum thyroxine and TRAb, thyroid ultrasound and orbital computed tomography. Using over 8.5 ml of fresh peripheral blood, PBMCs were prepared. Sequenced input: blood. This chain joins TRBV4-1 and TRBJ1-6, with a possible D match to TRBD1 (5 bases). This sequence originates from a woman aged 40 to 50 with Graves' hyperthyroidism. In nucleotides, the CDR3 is TGCGCCAGCAGCCAAAATCCTGGGGGTATGGGTTCACCCCTCCACTTT. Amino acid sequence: CASSQNPGGMGSPLHF.